The TCR beta chain described here comes from a study of response to subunit inactivated influenza vaccine. This clonotype has just a few counts. From germline, CDR1 is DFQATT and CDR2 SNEGSKA (reference sequence). This CDR3 region has 13 residues. The V gene end was trimmed by 5 bases and the J gene end by 6 bases; junction bases not matched to a gene: 6. TCRdb reprocessed the RT-PCR reads via MiXCR and lists one record per CDR3 protein. The data contain 800,000 to 1,000,000 distinct CDR3 sequences, about 20% of them seen just once; the ten biggest clones take up more than 8.5%. V gene TRBV20-1 combines with J gene TRBJ1-5, with 8 bases that match TRBD1. The clonotype comes from a middle-aged man who received an inactivated influenza vaccine. The sample in question was PBMCs from blood, obtained roughly 5 days after vaccination. CDR3 nucleotides: TGCAGTGCTGACGGACAGGGAAGTCAGCCCCAGCATTTT. It translates to CSADGQGSQPQHF.